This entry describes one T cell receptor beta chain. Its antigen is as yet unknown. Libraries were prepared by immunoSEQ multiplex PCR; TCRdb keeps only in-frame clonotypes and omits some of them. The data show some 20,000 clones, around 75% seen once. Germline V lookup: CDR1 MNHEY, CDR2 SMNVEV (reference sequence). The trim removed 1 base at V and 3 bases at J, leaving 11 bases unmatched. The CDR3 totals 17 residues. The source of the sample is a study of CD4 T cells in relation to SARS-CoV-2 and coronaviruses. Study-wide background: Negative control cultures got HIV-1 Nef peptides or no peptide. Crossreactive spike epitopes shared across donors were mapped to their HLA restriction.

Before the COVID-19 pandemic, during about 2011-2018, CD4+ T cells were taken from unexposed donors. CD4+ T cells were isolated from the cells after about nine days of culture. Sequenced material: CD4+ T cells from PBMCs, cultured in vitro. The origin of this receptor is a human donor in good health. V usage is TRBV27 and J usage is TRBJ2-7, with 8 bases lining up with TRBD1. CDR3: CASSLFSPGQGDYEQYF. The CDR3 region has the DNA TGTGCCAGCAGTTTATTTAGTCCAGGACAGGGCGACTACGAGCAGTACTTC.